The T cell receptor beta chain under discussion was sequenced for a study of post-analysis software for immune sequencing data. Turning to the study itself: Patients with relapsing-remitting, secondary progressive and progressive-relapsing multiple sclerosis courses were all represented. Study observations and caveats: The F measure placed samples prepared in the same batch into strongly shared clusters. Normalized Chao1 diversity was significantly lower in multiple sclerosis patients than in controls.

As to this clonotype: Its cognate antigen is unknown.

The authors incorporated unique molecular identifiers into the TCR beta cDNA libraries. Out of roughly 0.85 to 10 million T cells, 480,000 or so cDNA molecules were generated. A single record per CDR3 protein comes from TCRdb applying MiXCR to the PCR reads. The sample holds around 770,000 distinct CDR3 sequences, 46% seen once. This TCR was sampled from a girl aged 5-17 years with multiple sclerosis. The sequenced material came from blood.

The CDR3 region is CASSLKGREETQYF. The DNA for the CDR3 is TGTGCCAGCAGCTTAAAAGGCAGGGAAGAGACCCAGTACTTC. The rearrangement joins TRBV7-9 to TRBJ2-5, with D perhaps matching TRBD1 (5 bases). CDR1 is SEHNR and CDR2 is FQNEAQ in the germline V gene (reference sequence). The length of the CDR3 is 14 residues. Between the trimmed V and J ends, which lost 2 bases and 3 bases, there was a span of 10 bases. The variable domain in full, with the rest retrieved from reference TRBV7-9 and TRBJ2-5, is DTGVSQNPRHKITKRGQNVTFRCDPISEHNRLYWYRQTLGQGPEFLTYFQNEAQLEKSRLLSDRFSAERPKGSFSTLEIQRTEQGDSAMYLCASSLKGREETQYFGPGTRLLVL.